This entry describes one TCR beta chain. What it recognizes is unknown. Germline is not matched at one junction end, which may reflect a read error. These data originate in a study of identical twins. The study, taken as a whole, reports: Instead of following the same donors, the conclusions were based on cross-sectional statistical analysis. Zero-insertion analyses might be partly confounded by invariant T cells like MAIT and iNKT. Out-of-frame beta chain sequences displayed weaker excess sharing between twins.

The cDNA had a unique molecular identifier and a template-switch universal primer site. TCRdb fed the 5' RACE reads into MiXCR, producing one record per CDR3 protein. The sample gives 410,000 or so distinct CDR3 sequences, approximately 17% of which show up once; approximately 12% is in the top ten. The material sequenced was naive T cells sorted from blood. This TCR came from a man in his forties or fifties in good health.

Here the CDR3 reads CASSLHIQETQYF. The DNA of the CDR3 is TGTGCTAGCAGCCTCCACATACAAGAGACCCAGTACTTC. The chain combines TRBV7-7 with TRBJ2-5; D not certain. This CDR3 is built from 13 residues. The germline V gene has CDR1 SSHAT and CDR2 FNYEAQ (reference sequence).